This record looks at one T cell receptor (beta chain) sequence and its context. Profiled with immunoSEQ multiplex PCR; TCRdb holds only in-frame clones, not every one. Of around 510,000 clones listed, roughly 95% were seen once; the top ten hold 0.05% to 0.07%. These data belong to a study of shared clonotypes between healthy human individuals. Per germline, CDR1 KGHSH and CDR2 LQKENI. V lost 3 bases and J lost 6; bases outside the gene matches: 8. The length of the CDR3 is 17 residues. The TCR originated in a young woman in good health. The source material was naive CD4+ T cells sorted from blood. As to subset: CD45RA+ positively selected. The rearrangement joins TRBV18 to TRBJ2-1; 13 positions match TRBD2. The CDR3 region has the DNA TGTGCCAGCTCACCGGTGGGAGGGACTAGCGGGACCAATGAGCAGTTCTTC. This gives the protein CASSPVGGTSGTNEQFF. Using reference TRBV18 and TRBJ2-1 for the parts outside the CDR3, the full variable domain is NAGVMQNPRHLVRRRGQEARLRCSPMKGHSHVYWYRQLPEEGLKFMVYLQKENIIDESGMPKERFSAEFPKEGPSILRIQQVVRGDSAAYFCASSPVGGTSGTNEQFFGPGTRLTVL.